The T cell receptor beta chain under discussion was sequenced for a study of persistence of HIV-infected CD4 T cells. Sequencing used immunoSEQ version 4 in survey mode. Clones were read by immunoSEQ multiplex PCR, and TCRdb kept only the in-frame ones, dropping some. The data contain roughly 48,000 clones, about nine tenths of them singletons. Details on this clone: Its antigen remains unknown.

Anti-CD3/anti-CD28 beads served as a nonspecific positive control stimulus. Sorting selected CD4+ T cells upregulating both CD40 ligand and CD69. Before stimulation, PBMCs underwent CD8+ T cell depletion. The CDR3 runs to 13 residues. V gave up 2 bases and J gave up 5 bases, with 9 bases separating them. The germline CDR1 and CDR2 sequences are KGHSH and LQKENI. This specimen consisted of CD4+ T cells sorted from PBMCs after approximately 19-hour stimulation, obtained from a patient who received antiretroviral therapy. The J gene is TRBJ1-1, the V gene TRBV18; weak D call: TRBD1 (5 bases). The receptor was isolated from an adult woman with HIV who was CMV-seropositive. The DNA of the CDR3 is TGTGCCAGCTCACCAACCAGGGAGACTGAAGCTTTCTTT. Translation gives CASSPTRETEAFF.